Listed here is a single T cell receptor (beta chain). Antigen: not known. These data are taken from a study of identical twins. cDNA carried unique molecular identifiers, and a universal primer site was added by template switching. MiXCR was run by TCRdb on the 5' RACE reads, yielding one entry per CDR3 protein. The sample lists a few hundred thousand distinct CDR3 sequences, approximately 10% occurring once. CDR3 size: 14 residues. Germline assignment: CDR1 SEHNR and CDR2 FQNEAQ (reference sequence). With 7 bases removed from V and 0 bases from J, the gap between germline ends came to 12 bases. Study results and caveats: There were fewer insertions in abundant cord blood beta clonotypes, but memory repertoires showed no such pattern.

The sample was naive T cells sorted from blood. This TCR was sampled from a woman aged 45-65 years in good health. The rearrangement uses TRBV7-9 and TRBJ2-5; D possibly corresponds to TRBD1 (6 bases). CDR3 DNA: TGTGCCAGCACAACTTACAGGGACCAAGAGACCCAGTACTTC. Translation: CASTTYRDQETQYF. The variable domain in full, completed from reference TRBV7-9 and TRBJ2-5, reads DTGVSQNPRHKITKRGQNVTFRCDPISEHNRLYWYRQTLGQGPEFLTYFQNEAQLEKSRLLSDRFSAERPKGSFSTLEIQRTEQGDSAMYLCASTTYRDQETQYFGPGTRLLVL.